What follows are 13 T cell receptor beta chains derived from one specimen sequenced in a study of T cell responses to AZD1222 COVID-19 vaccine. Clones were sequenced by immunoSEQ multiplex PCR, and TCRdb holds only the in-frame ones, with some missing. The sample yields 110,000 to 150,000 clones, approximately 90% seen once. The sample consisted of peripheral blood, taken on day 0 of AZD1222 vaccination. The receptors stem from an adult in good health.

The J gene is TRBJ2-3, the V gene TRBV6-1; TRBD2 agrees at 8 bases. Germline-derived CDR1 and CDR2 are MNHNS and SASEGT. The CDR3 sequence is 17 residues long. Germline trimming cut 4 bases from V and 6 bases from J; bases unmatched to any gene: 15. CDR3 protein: CASSAPGLGWFRDTQYF. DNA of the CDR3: TGTGCCAGCAGTGCTCCGGGACTAGGGTGGTTCCGCGATACGCAGTATTTT.

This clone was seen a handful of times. CDR3 residues: CASSLVRLDSPLHF. DNA for the CDR3: TGTGCCAGCAGCTTAGTGCGGCTAGACTCACCCCTCCACTTT. The chain has TRBV11-2 and TRBJ1-6; D unclear. Germline CDR1 is SGHAT and CDR2 is FQNNGV. V was shortened by 1 base and J by 10 bases, with 11 bases between the two germline ends. The CDR3 extends over 14 amino acids.

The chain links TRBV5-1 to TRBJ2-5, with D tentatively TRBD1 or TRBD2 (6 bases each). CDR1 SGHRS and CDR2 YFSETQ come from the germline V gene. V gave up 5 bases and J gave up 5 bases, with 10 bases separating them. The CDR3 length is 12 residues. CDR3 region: CASSGGLETQYF. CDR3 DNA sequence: TGCGCCAGCAGTGGGGGGCTGGAGACCCAGTACTTC. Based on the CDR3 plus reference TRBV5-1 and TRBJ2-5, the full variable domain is KAGVTQTPRYLIKTRGQQVTLSCSPISGHRSVSWYQQTPGQGLQFLFEYFSETQRNKGNFPGRFSGRQFSNSRSEMNVSTLELGDSALYLCASSGGLETQYFGPGTRLLVL.

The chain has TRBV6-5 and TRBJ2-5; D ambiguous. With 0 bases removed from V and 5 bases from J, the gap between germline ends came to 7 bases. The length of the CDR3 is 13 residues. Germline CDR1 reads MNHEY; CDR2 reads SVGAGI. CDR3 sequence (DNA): TGTGCCAGCAGTTACTCTTTTAGGGAGACCCAGTACTTC. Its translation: CASSYSFRETQYF.

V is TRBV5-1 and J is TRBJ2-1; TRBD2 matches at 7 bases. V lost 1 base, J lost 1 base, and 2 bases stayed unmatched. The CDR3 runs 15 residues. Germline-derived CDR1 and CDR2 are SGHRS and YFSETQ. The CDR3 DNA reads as TGCGCCAGCAGCTTGATGGGGGGGTCCTACAATGAGCAGTTCTTC. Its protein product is CASSLMGGSYNEQFF.

Here the CDR3 DNA reads TGCAGCGTGAGCTCTCAGCAGTTCTTC. Protein product: CSVSSQQFF. The chain couples TRBV29-1 to TRBJ2-1; D remains ambiguous. Germline-derived CDR1 and CDR2 are SQVTM and ANQGSEA. The CDR3 sequence is 9 residues long. V lost 6 bases and J lost 11, with 8 bases in between.

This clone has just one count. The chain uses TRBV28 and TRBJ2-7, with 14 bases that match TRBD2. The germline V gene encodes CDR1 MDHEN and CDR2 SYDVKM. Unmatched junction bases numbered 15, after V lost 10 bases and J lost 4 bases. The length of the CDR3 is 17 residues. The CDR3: CATWGLAGVPPVYEQYF. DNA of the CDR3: TGTGCCACCTGGGGACTAGCGGGAGTCCCCCCCGTGTACGAGCAGTACTTC.

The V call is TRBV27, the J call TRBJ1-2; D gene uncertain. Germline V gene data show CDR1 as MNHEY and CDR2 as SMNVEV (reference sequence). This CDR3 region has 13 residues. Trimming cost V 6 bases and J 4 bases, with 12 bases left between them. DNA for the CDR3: TGTGCCAGCAGGGACCATTCCCCCTATGGCTACACCTTC. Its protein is CASRDHSPYGYTF.

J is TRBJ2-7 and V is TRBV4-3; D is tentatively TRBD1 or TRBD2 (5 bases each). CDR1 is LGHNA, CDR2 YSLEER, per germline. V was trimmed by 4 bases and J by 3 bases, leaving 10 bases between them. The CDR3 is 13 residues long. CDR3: CASSRGQGYEQYF. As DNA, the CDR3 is TGCGCCAGCAGCCGAGGGCAGGGCTACGAGCAGTACTTC.

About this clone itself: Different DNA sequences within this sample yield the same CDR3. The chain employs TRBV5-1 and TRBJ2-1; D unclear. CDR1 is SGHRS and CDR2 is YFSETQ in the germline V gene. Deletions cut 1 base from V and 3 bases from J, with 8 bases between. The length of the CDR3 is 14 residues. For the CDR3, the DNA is TGCGCCAGCAGCTTGACGGGTGGCTACAATGAGCAGTTCTTC. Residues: CASSLTGGYNEQFF.

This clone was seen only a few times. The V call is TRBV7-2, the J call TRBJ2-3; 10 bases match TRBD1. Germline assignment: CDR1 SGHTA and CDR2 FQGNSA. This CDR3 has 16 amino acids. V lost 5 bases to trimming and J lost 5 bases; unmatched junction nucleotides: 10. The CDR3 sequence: CASSEGPGQGKDTQYF. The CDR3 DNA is TGTGCCAGCAGCGAGGGGCCGGGACAGGGGAAAGATACGCAGTATTTT.

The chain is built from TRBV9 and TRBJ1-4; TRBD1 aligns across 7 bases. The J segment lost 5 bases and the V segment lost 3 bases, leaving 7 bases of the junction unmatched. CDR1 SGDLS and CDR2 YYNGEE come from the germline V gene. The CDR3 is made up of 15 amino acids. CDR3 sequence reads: CASSDRDRANEKLFF. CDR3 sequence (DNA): TGTGCCAGCAGCGACCGGGACAGAGCAAATGAAAAACTGTTTTTT.

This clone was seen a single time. The chain's CDR3 is CSGGGTPVRNTEAFF. As DNA, the CDR3 is TGCAGCGGTGGGGGGACACCAGTGCGGAACACTGAAGCTTTCTTT. The J gene is TRBJ1-1, the V gene TRBV29-1; D might be TRBD1 (6 bases). Trimming stripped 7 bases from V and 1 base from J, with 19 bases between. The CDR3 extends over 15 amino acids. Germline loops: CDR1 SQVTM, CDR2 ANQGSEA.